The entry below describes one T cell receptor (beta chain). The antigen is undetermined. CDR1 is SGHRS and CDR2 is YFSETQ in the germline V gene. Trimming cost V 4 bases and J 5 bases, with 18 bases left between them. The CDR3 has 16 residues. Here immunoSEQ multiplex PCR was the method, and the copy in TCRdb shows in-frame clones only, minus some. Of 150,000 or so clones listed, over 85% are singletons. These data come from a study of T cell responses to AZD1222 COVID-19 vaccine. Study-wide points: In all cases, repertoires were sampled only after the peak T cell response.

The sequencing here drew on peripheral blood, taken on day 0 of AZD1222 vaccination. The chain combines TRBV5-1 with TRBJ2-2; D possibly corresponds to TRBD1 (5 bases). This clonotype was obtained from an adult in good health. CDR3 loop: CASSTTSRAETGELFF. As DNA, the CDR3 is TGCGCCAGCAGCACCACCTCCAGGGCGGAAACCGGGGAGCTGTTTTTT. The variable domain in full, with the rest retrieved from reference TRBV5-1 and TRBJ2-2, is KAGVTQTPRYLIKTRGQQVTLSCSPISGHRSVSWYQQTPGQGLQFLFEYFSETQRNKGNFPGRFSGRQFSNSRSEMNVSTLELGDSALYLCASSTTSRAETGELFFGEGSRLTVL.